The sequence of this TCR beta chain was determined in a study of vaccination and CD4 T cells after COVID-19. Sequencing of cultured CD4+ T cell DNA used the Oncomine TCR Beta short-read assay. TCRdb re-analysed the PCR reads in MiXCR, keeping a single row per CDR3 protein. The data show about 15,000 distinct CDR3 sequences, with around 64% seen just once and 15% to 20% held by the top ten. Treatment noted: roughly ten-day PBMC culture with coronavirus spike peptide pools or control peptides (ViraFEST assay). ViraFEST stimulated the growth of antigen-specific T cells using peptide pools and subsequently profiled their TCRs by sequencing. The CDR3 runs to 15 residues. V was pared by 2 bases and J by 8 bases, with 11 bases of the junction left unmatched. The germline CDR1 and CDR2 sequences are SGHTA and FQGNSA. Concerning this clonotype itself: Its antigen remains unidentified.

The receptor comes from a human donor who had recovered from COVID-19. Sequencing was performed on CD4+ T cells from blood, cultured in vitro. This sequence joins TRBV7-2 and TRBJ1-2; 7 nucleotides line up with TRBD1. The CDR3 protein is CASSLSPTGRGGYTF. The CDR3 bases are TGTGCCAGCAGCTTATCCCCGACAGGGCGGGGCGGCTACACCTTC.